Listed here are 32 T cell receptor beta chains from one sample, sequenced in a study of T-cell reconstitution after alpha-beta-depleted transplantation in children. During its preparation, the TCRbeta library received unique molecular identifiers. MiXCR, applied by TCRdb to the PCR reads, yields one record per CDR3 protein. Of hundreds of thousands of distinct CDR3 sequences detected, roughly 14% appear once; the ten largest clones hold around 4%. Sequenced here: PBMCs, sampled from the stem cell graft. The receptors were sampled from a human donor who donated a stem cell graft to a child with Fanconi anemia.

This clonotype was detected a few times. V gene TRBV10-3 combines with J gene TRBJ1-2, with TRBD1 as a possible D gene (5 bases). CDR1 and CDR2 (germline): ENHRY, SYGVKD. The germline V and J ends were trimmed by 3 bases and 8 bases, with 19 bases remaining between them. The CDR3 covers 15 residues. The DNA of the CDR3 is TGTGCCATCAGTGATGACGTTAGGGCAGGGCACGGCTACACCTTC. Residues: CAISDDVRAGHGYTF.

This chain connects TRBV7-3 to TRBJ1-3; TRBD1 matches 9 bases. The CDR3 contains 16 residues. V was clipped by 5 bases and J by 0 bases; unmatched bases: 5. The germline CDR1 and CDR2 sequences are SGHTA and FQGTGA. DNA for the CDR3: TGTGCCAGCAGCCCGGACAGGGGACTCTCTGGAAACACCATATATTTT. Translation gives CASSPDRGLSGNTIYF.

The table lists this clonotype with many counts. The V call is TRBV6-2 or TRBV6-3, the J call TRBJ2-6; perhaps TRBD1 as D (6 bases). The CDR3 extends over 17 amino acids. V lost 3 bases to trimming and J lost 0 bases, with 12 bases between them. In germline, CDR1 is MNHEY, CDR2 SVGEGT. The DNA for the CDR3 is TGTGCCAGCAGTTATGGGGGCTTTAGCTCTGGGGCCAACGTCCTGACTTTC. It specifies CASSYGGFSSGANVLTF.

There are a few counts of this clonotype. The CDR3 DNA is TGCGCCAGCAGCTCCGGGACTAGCGGACCAGATACGCAGTATTTT. Translation gives CASSSGTSGPDTQYF. The gene calls are TRBV5-1 and TRBJ2-3, with 11 nucleotides matching TRBD2. Looked up from germline, CDR1 is SGHRS and CDR2 is YFSETQ. Trimming at V came to 3 bases and at J to 4 bases, leaving 4 bases not matched to a gene. This CDR3 region has 15 residues.

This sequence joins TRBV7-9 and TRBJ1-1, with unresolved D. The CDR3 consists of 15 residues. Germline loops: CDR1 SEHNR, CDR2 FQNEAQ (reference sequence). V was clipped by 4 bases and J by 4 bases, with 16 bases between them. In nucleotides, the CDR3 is TGTGCCAGCAGCTCGAATTTACAGTCCCGCACTGAAGCTTTCTTT. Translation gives CASSSNLQSRTEAFF.

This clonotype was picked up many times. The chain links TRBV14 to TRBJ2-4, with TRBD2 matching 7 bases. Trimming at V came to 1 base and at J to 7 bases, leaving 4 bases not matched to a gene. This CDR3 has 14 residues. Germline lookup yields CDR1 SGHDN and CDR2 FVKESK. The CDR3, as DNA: TGTGCCAGCAGCCAAGTGGCGGGGGTCAACATTCAGTACTTC. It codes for CASSQVAGVNIQYF.

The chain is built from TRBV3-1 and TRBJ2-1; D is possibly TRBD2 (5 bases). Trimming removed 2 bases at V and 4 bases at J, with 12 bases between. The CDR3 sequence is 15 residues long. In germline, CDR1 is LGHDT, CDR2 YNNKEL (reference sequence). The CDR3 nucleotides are TGTGCCAGCAGCCAAATAAGGCCGGGGTACAATGAGCAGTTCTTC. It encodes CASSQIRPGYNEQFF.

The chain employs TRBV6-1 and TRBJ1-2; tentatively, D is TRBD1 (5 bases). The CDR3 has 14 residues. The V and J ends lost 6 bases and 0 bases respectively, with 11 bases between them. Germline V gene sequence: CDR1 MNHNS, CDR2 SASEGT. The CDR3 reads CASRVSTANYGYTF. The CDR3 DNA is TGTGCCAGCAGAGTGTCGACAGCTAACTATGGCTACACCTTC.

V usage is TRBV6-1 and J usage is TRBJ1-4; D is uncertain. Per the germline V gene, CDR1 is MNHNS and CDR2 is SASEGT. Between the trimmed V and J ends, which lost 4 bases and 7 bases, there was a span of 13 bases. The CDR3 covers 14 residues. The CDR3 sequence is CASSANTEVEKLFF. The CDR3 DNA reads TGTGCCAGCAGTGCTAACACTGAAGTTGAAAAACTGTTTTTT.

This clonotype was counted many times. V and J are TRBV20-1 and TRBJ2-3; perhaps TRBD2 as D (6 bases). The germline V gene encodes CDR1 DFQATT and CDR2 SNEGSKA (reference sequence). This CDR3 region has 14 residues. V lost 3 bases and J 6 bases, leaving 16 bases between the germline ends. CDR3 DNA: TGCAGTGCTAGCTTGGTTGCGGGGCATGATACGCAGTATTTT. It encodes CSASLVAGHDTQYF.

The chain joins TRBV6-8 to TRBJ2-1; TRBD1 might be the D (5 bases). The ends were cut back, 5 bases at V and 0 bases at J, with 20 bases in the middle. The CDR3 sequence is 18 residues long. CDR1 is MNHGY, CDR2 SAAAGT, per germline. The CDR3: CASSLQGSPDSSYNEQFF. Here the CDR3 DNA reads TGTGCCAGCAGTCTCCAGGGTAGCCCAGACAGCTCCTACAATGAGCAGTTCTTC.

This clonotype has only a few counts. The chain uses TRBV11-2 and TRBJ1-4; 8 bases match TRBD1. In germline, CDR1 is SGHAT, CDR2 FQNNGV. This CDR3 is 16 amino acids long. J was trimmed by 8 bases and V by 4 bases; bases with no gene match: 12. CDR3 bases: TGTGCCAGCAGCTCCCTACACAGGGGGGGATTCGAAAAACTGTTTTTT. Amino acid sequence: CASSSLHRGGFEKLFF.

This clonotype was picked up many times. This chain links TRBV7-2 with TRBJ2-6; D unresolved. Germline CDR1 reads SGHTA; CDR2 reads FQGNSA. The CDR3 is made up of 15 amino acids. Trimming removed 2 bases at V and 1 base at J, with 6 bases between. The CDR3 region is CASSLFGSGANVLTF. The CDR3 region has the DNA TGTGCCAGCAGCTTATTCGGATCTGGGGCCAACGTCCTGACTTTC.

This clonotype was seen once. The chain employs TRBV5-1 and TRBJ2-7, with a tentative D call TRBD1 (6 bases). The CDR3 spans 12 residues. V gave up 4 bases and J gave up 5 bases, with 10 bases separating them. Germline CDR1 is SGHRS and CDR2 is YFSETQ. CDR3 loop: CASSPRGNEQYF. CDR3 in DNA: TGCGCCAGCAGCCCCAGGGGTAACGAGCAGTACTTC.

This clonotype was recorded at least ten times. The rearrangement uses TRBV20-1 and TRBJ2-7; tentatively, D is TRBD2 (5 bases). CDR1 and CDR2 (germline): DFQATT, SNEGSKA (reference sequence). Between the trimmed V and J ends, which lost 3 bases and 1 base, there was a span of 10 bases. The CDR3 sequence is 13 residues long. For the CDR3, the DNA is TGCAGTGCTAGGGCGGGTAGTTCCTACGAGCAGTACTTC. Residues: CSARAGSSYEQYF.

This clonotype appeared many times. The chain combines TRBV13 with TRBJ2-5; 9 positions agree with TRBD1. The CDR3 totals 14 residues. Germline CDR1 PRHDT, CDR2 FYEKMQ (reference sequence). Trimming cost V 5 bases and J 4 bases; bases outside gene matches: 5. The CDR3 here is CASSRGQGRETQYF. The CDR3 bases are TGTGCCAGCAGCAGGGGACAGGGAAGAGAGACCCAGTACTTC.

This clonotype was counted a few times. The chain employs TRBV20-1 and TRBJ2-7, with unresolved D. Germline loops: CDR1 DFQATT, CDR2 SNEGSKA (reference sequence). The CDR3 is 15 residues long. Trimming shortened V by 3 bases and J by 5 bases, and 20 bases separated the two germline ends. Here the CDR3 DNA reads TGCAGTGCTAGCCTCAGAAGTGGCGGAGAGGACGAGCAGTACTTC. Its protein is CSASLRSGGEDEQYF.

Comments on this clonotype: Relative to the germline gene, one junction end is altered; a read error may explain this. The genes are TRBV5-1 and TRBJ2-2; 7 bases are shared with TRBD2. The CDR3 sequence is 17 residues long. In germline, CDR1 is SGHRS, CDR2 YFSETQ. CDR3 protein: CAISQRRGESFTGELFF. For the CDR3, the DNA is TGCGCCATCAGCCAACGCCGGGGGGAATCTTTCACCGGGGAGCTGTTTTTT.

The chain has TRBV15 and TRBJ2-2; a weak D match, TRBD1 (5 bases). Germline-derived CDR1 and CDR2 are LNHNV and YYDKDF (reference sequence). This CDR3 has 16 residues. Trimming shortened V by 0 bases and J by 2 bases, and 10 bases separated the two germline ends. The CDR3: CATSRDTTVNTGELFF. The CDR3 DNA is TGTGCCACCAGCAGAGATACGACAGTTAACACCGGGGAGCTGTTTTTT.

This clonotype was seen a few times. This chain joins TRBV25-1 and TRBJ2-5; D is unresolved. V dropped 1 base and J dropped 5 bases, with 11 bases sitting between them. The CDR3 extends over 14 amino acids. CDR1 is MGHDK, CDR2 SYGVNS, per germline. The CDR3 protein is CASSESRAGETQYF. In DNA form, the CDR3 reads TGTGCCAGCAGTGAATCCCGGGCTGGGGAGACCCAGTACTTC.

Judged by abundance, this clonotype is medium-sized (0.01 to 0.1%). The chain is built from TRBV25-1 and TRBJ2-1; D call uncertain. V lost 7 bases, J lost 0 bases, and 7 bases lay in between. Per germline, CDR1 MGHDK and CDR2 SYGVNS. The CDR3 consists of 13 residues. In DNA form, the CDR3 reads TGTGCCAGCAAAGACTCCTCCTACAATGAGCAGTTCTTC. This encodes CASKDSSYNEQFF.

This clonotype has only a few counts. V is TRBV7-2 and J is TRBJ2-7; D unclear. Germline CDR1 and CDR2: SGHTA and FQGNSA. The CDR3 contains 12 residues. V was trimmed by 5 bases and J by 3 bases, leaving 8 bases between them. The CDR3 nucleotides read TGTGCCAGCAGCGTCGACATCTACGAGCAGTACTTC. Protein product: CASSVDIYEQYF.

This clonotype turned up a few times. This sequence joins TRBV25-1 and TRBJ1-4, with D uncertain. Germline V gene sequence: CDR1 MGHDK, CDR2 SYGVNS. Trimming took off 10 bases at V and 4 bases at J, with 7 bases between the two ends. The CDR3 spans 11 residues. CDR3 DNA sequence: TGTGCCACCAGAGATAATGAAAAACTGTTTTTT. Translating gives CATRDNEKLFF.

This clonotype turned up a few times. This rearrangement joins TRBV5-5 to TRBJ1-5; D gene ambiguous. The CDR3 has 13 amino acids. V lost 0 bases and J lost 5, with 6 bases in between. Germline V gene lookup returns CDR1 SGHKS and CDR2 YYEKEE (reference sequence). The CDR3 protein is CASSLAAYQPQHF. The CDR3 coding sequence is TGTGCCAGCAGCTTGGCGGCATATCAGCCCCAGCATTTT. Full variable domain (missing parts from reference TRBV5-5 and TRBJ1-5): DAGVTQSPTHLIKTRGQQVTLRCSPISGHKSVSWYQQVLGQGPQFIFQYYEKEERGRGNFPDRFSARQFPNYSSELNVNALLLGDSALYLCASSLAAYQPQHFGDGTRLSIL.

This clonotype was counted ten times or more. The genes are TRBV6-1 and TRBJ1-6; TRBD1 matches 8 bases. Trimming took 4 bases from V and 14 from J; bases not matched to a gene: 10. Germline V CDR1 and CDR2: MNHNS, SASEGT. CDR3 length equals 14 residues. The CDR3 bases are TGTGCCAGCAGTGCCGGGACAGGTACTCTAGCCCTCCACTTT. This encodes CASSAGTGTLALHF.

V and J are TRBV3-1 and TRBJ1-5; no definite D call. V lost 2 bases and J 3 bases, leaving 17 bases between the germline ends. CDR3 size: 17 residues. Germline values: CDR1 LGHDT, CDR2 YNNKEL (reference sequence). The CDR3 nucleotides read TGTGCCAGCAGCCAAAACCCAGGCTCCCGATACAATCAGCCCCAGCATTTT. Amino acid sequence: CASSQNPGSRYNQPQHF.

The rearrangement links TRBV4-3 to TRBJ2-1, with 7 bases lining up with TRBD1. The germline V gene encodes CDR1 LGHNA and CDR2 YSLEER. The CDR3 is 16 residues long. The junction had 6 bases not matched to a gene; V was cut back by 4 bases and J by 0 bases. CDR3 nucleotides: TGCGCCAGCAGCCGACGACAGGGAAGCTCCTACAATGAGCAGTTCTTC. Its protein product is CASSRRQGSSYNEQFF.

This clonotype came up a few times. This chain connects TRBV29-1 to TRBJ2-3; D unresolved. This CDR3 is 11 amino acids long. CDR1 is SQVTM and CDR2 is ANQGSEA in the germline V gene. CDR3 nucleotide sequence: TGCAGTGCGGCCGTGGATTATACGCAGTATTTT. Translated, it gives CSAAVDYTQYF.

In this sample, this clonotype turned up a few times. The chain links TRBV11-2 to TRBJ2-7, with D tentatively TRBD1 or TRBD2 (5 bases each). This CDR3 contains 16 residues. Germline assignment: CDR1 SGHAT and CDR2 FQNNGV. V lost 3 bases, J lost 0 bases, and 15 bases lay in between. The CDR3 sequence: CASSFPRAGSSYEQYF. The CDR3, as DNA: TGTGCCAGCAGCTTCCCCCGGGCAGGGAGCTCCTACGAGCAGTACTTC.

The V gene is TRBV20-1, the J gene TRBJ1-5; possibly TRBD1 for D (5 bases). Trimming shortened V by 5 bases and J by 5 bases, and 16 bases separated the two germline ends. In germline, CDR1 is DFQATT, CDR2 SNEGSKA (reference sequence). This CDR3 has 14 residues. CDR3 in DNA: TGCAGTGCTCGGGACGGCATGGAATATCAGCCCCAGCATTTT. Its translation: CSARDGMEYQPQHF.

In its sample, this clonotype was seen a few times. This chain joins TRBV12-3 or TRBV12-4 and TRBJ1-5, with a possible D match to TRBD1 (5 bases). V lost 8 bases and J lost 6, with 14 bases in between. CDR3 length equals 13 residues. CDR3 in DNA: TGTGCCAGCCGGGTGGGGGAGGGTCAGCCCCAGCATTTT. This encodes CASRVGEGQPQHF.

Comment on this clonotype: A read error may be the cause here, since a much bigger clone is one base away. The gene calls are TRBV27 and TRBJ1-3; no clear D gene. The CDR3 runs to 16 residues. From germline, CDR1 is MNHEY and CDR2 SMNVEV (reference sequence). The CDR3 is CASSMGSGTSGNTLYF. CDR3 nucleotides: TGTGCCAGCAGTATGGGTTCAGGTACTTCTGGAAACACCCTATATTTT.